This T cell receptor (beta chain) is from a study of blood T cell repertoires in COVID-19 (TCRdb year 2020). At the level of the whole study: The collaborator samples originated in the United States, Italy and Spain and spanned the acute and convalescent phases of COVID-19. The prospective study material was composed of cDNA or gDNA derived from T cells, B-cell-depleted T cells, or PBMCs. The dataset comprised deeply sampled blood TCRbeta repertoires from subjects exposed to, actively infected with, or recovered from COVID-19. The repertoires were made available in a free public database intended to serve as a resource for research on the immune response to SARS-CoV-2. Samples came from the ongoing ImmuneRACE study (first 160 participants) plus 1,254 subjects from 6 global collaborators. The sample metadata nearly always contained a de-identified subject ID, COVID-19 status, age in years and sex. Where available, HLA class I and class II types were taken from metadata supplied by the sample provider and were not determined by assay-based typing.

What the study reported, not specific to this receptor: The quantity of clinical and demographic metadata differed by source and by participant and was supplied without curation.

The collaborating institutions used their own protocols to collect whole blood in K2EDTA tubes. For TCRbeta analysis, collaborators shipped samples as frozen whole blood, isolated PBMCs, or DNA extracted from either of those sample types. This clone was observed a single time. It has no known antigen specificity. Within one base of it there is no much larger clone, and no base qualities were kept. TCRbeta CDR3 regions were amplified from genomic DNA by means of the immunoSEQ Assay, a bias-controlled multiplex PCR. Concerning the study's data processing: Within the assay, amplification of reference gene primers was used to estimate how many nucleated cells each sample contained. Sequence reads were collapsed and filtered to measure the absolute abundance of every unique TCRbeta CDR3 rearrangement. For each sample, productive Simpson clonality was calculated as the square root of Simpson's diversity index across productive rearrangements. Here the immuneACCESS table is served through TCRdb, limited to in-frame sequences with V and J called. Missing clones are a known gap in these copies; in checked studies unresolved V genes cover under half, and the rest lacks a known reason. V and J calls and clone size are those listed in that table; D and trimming were worked out from the DNA. The sample includes roughly 100,000 clones, with roughly 79% observed a single time. The leading ten clones occupy over 35% of the sample.

The junction shows trimming of 6 bases on V and 0 bases on J, plus 6 bases between the germline ends. The CDR3 spans 14 residues, from the cysteine through the phenylalanine. Kept here is only the CDR3 DNA, which spans 42 bases and is read in frame from base 1. Looking up the germline V gene (reference sequence) yields CDR1 MNHEY and CDR2 SMNVEV. The receptor chain draws on TRBV27 and TRBJ2-6, with no confidently assigned D gene. Sequences were obtained from peripheral blood. This clonotype was obtained from a man older than 75 with acute or convalescent COVID-19. The DNA sequence is as follows: TGTGCCAGCAGCCCTAGCTCTGGGGCCAACGTCCTGACTTTC. The translation is CASSPSSGANVLTF. When the CDR3 is completed using the reference TRBV27 and TRBJ2-6 genes on either side, the full variable domain is EAQVTQNPRYLITVTGKKLTVTCSQNMNHEYMSWYRQDPGLGLRQIYYSMNVEVTDKGDVPEGYKVSRKEKRNFPLILESPSPNQTSLYFCASSPSSGANVLTFGAGSRLTVL.